A selection of T cell receptor beta chains follows, all from one sample in a study of response to subunit inactivated influenza vaccine. Each CDR3 protein gets one entry after TCRdb re-called the RT-PCR reads with MiXCR. The table has under 500,000 distinct CDR3 sequences, approximately 10% seen once. The starting material was PBMCs from blood, obtained about 40 days after vaccination. These receptors originate from a man between 45 and 60 years old who received an inactivated influenza vaccine. CDR3s include the opening cysteine and the closing phenylalanine or tryptophan. The D gene is left open where the match is weak. Expanded clones are given a class, and other clones once, few, many or no size at all.

clone size: few; D gene: NA; J gene: TRBJ2-7; V gene: TRBV29-1; CDR3 protein: CSVEQGSNEQYF; CDR3 DNA: TGCAGCGTTGAACAGGGTAGTAACGAGCAGTACTTC
clone size: many; D gene: NA; J gene: TRBJ2-5; V gene: TRBV20-1; CDR3 protein: CSAIQETQETQYF; CDR3 DNA: TGCAGTGCCATACAGGAGACCCAAGAGACCCAGTACTTC
clone size: many; D gene: TRBD1; J gene: TRBJ2-3; V gene: TRBV29-1; CDR3 protein: CSVARGRTDTQYF; CDR3 DNA: TGCAGCGTTGCGAGGGGGCGCACAGATACGCAGTATTTT
clone size: many; D gene: TRBD1; J gene: TRBJ2-7; V gene: TRBV7-8; CDR3 protein: CASSLGTGGLEQYF; CDR3 DNA: TGTGCCAGCAGCTTAGGGACAGGGGGTCTCGAGCAGTACTTC
clone size: few; D gene: NA; J gene: TRBJ1-2; V gene: TRBV10-3; CDR3 protein: CAISESAENYGYTF; CDR3 DNA: TGTGCCATCAGTGAGTCGGCGGAGAACTATGGCTACACCTTC
clone size: few; D gene: TRBD1; J gene: TRBJ2-3; V gene: TRBV15; CDR3 protein: CATSRVGQGTDTQYF; CDR3 DNA: TGTGCCACCAGCAGAGTTGGACAGGGGACAGATACGCAGTATTTT
clone size: NA; D gene: NA; J gene: TRBJ1-2; V gene: TRBV5-5; CDR3 protein: CASSIGPEINYGYTF; CDR3 DNA: TGTGCCAGCAGCATCGGACCTGAAATTAACTATGGCTACACCTTC
clone size: few; D gene: NA; J gene: TRBJ2-1; V gene: TRBV14; CDR3 protein: CASSRLPTDRDEQFF; CDR3 DNA: TGTGCCAGCAGCCGTTTACCCACGGATCGGGATGAGCAGTTCTTC
clone size: many; D gene: NA; J gene: TRBJ1-6; V gene: TRBV20-1; CDR3 protein: CSARVTRNSPLHF; CDR3 DNA: TGCAGTGCTAGAGTTACCCGAAATTCACCCCTCCACTTT
clone size: NA; D gene: TRBD2; J gene: TRBJ2-5; V gene: TRBV24-1; CDR3 protein: CATSDGLAGEETQYF; CDR3 DNA: TGTGCCACCAGTGATGGTCTAGCGGGGGAAGAGACCCAGTACTTC
clone size: few; D gene: NA; J gene: TRBJ1-5; V gene: TRBV12-3/TRBV12-4; CDR3 protein: CASSWGDTSNQPQHF; CDR3 DNA: TGTGCCAGCAGTTGGGGGGACACCAGCAATCAGCCCCAGCATTTT
clone size: few; D gene: NA; J gene: TRBJ2-1; V gene: TRBV5-1; CDR3 protein: CASSPSGGGKYNEQFF; CDR3 DNA: TGCGCCAGCAGCCCTTCCGGGGGCGGCAAATACAATGAGCAGTTCTTC
clone size: few; D gene: NA; J gene: TRBJ1-2; V gene: TRBV20-1; CDR3 protein: CSATPGETGYGYTF; CDR3 DNA: TGCAGTGCTACGCCCGGGGAAACGGGCTATGGCTACACCTTC
clone size: few; D gene: TRBD1; J gene: TRBJ2-1; V gene: TRBV24-1; CDR3 protein: CATSRDRPYNEQFF; CDR3 DNA: TGTGCCACCAGCAGGGACAGGCCCTACAATGAGCAGTTCTTC
clone size: NA; D gene: TRBD1; J gene: TRBJ1-1; V gene: TRBV20-1; CDR3 protein: CSARTTGGGTEAFF; CDR3 DNA: TGCAGTGCTAGAACGACAGGGGGCGGAACTGAAGCTTTCTTT
clone size: NA; D gene: TRBD2; J gene: TRBJ2-5; V gene: TRBV5-1; CDR3 protein: CASSFGTSGMETQYF; CDR3 DNA: TGCGCCAGCAGCTTCGGGACTAGCGGGATGGAGACCCAGTACTTC
clone size: few; D gene: NA; J gene: TRBJ2-2; V gene: TRBV30; CDR3 protein: CAWSGVGELFF; CDR3 DNA: TGTGCCTGGAGTGGGGTCGGGGAGCTGTTTTTT
clone size: NA; D gene: NA; J gene: TRBJ2-2; V gene: TRBV5-1; CDR3 protein: CASTRQMDAGELFF; CDR3 DNA: TGCGCCAGCACTAGACAGATGGACGCCGGGGAGCTGTTTTTT
clone size: many; D gene: NA; J gene: TRBJ1-1; V gene: TRBV29-1; CDR3 protein: CSVDSRSNTEAFF; CDR3 DNA: TGCAGCGTTGACAGCCGGTCGAACACTGAAGCTTTCTTT
clone size: few; D gene: TRBD2; J gene: TRBJ2-5; V gene: TRBV7-2; CDR3 protein: CASSLTSGDVWTQYF; CDR3 DNA: TGTGCCAGCAGCTTAACTAGCGGGGACGTGTGGACCCAGTACTTC
clone size: NA; D gene: TRBD1; J gene: TRBJ1-2; V gene: TRBV30; CDR3 protein: CAWSSRPGQRNYGYTF; CDR3 DNA: TGTGCCTGGAGTTCGAGGCCGGGACAGAGGAACTATGGCTACACCTTC
clone size: NA; D gene: NA; J gene: TRBJ2-5; V gene: TRBV9; CDR3 protein: CASSGRTGRAETQYF; CDR3 DNA: TGTGCCAGCAGCGGACGGACAGGGAGGGCCGAGACCCAGTACTTC
clone size: many; D gene: TRBD1; J gene: TRBJ2-5; V gene: TRBV29-1; CDR3 protein: CSATLGTVQETQYF; CDR3 DNA: TGCAGCGCGACCTTGGGGACAGTTCAAGAGACCCAGTACTTC
clone size: NA; D gene: TRBD2; J gene: TRBJ2-7; V gene: TRBV29-1; CDR3 protein: CSATGRGGAYYEQYF; CDR3 DNA: TGCAGCGCCACAGGCCGCGGGGGGGCCTACTACGAGCAGTACTTC
clone size: many; D gene: TRBD2; J gene: TRBJ2-7; V gene: TRBV5-1; CDR3 protein: CASSLVLAGGEQYF; CDR3 DNA: TGCGCCAGCAGCTTGGTGTTAGCGGGAGGCGAGCAGTACTTC
clone size: many; D gene: TRBD2; J gene: TRBJ2-7; V gene: TRBV2; CDR3 protein: CASSEAGLAGERYEQYF; CDR3 DNA: TGTGCCAGCAGTGAAGCCGGACTAGCGGGAGAAAGGTACGAGCAGTACTTC
clone size: NA; D gene: NA; J gene: TRBJ2-7; V gene: TRBV5-1; CDR3 protein: CASSLAQAGYEQYF; CDR3 DNA: TGCGCCAGCAGCTTAGCCCAGGCAGGATACGAGCAGTACTTC
clone size: NA; D gene: TRBD2; J gene: TRBJ2-1; V gene: TRBV11-2; CDR3 protein: CASSLDFGGAYNEQFF; CDR3 DNA: TGTGCCAGCAGCTTAGATTTCGGGGGGGCTTACAATGAGCAGTTCTTC